These T cell receptor beta chains were read from a single sample in a study of cytomegalovirus exposure and HLA in healthy donors. Profiling relied on immunoSEQ multiplex PCR, and the TCRdb table lists in-frame clones only, not all of them. The table has about 98,000 clones, around four fifths seen once. Sequenced input: PBMCs. The source of these receptors is a female donor in good health and CMV-seropositive. The CDR3 runs from the conserved cysteine through the conserved F or W. D genes are given only for firm matches.

CDR3 protein: CASSFPYGNTEAFF
V gene: TRBV11-2
D gene: NA
J gene: TRBJ1-1

CDR3 protein: CASKVGTEELSPLHF
V gene: TRBV10-2
D gene: TRBD1
J gene: TRBJ1-6

CDR3 protein: CASSLNSLSGNIQYF
V gene: TRBV6-6
D gene: NA
J gene: TRBJ2-4

CDR3 protein: CASSWTSGITGANVLTF
V gene: TRBV27
D gene: TRBD2
J gene: TRBJ2-6

CDR3 protein: CASRLVGETQYF
V gene: TRBV5-1
D gene: NA
J gene: TRBJ2-5

CDR3 protein: CASSFFGQGTSYEQYF
V gene: TRBV7-2
D gene: TRBD1
J gene: TRBJ2-7

CDR3 protein: CASSPGLAPGETQYF
V gene: TRBV10-2
D gene: TRBD2
J gene: TRBJ2-5

CDR3 protein: CASSYFQGNYGYTF
V gene: TRBV6-5
D gene: NA
J gene: TRBJ1-2

CDR3 protein: CASSHLGGGQNYGYTF
V gene: TRBV4-1
D gene: TRBD1
J gene: TRBJ1-2

CDR3 protein: CASSLEVAGRNTGELFF
V gene: TRBV5-1
D gene: TRBD2
J gene: TRBJ2-2

CDR3 protein: CAISESQGFSGYTF
V gene: TRBV10-3
D gene: NA
J gene: TRBJ1-2

CDR3 protein: CSVITGETNYGYPF
V gene: TRBV29-1
D gene: TRBD1
J gene: TRBJ1-2

CDR3 protein: CASSREQGRTDTQYF
V gene: TRBV5-6
D gene: NA
J gene: TRBJ2-3

CDR3 protein: CSVDRQGWVYTEAFF
V gene: TRBV29-1
D gene: TRBD1
J gene: TRBJ1-1

CDR3 protein: CASSHSSASYEQYF
V gene: TRBV7-2
D gene: NA
J gene: TRBJ2-7

CDR3 protein: CASGTAGEQYF
V gene: TRBV6-5
D gene: NA
J gene: TRBJ2-7

CDR3 protein: CASSESAAYEQYF
V gene: TRBV10-1
D gene: NA
J gene: TRBJ2-7

CDR3 protein: CSVTQGLYEQYF
V gene: TRBV29-1
D gene: NA
J gene: TRBJ2-7

CDR3 protein: CASSYDRATNEKLFF
V gene: TRBV6-5
D gene: TRBD1
J gene: TRBJ1-4

CDR3 protein: CASSPGQGLSPLHF
V gene: TRBV2
D gene: TRBD1
J gene: TRBJ1-6

CDR3 protein: CASSAGPEVYNSPLHF
V gene: TRBV6-1
D gene: NA
J gene: TRBJ1-6

CDR3 protein: CAWTGFSSYNEQFF
V gene: TRBV30
D gene: NA
J gene: TRBJ2-1

CDR3 protein: CASSPGGTGSYNEQFF
V gene: TRBV28
D gene: TRBD1
J gene: TRBJ2-1

CDR3 protein: CASSLKDRGTANYGYTF
V gene: TRBV28
D gene: TRBD1
J gene: TRBJ1-2

CDR3 protein: CASSLAGGRAYEQYF
V gene: TRBV5-6
D gene: TRBD2
J gene: TRBJ2-7

CDR3 protein: CASSETLKGRGAYNEQFF
V gene: TRBV2
D gene: TRBD2
J gene: TRBJ2-1

CDR3 protein: CASSLRRGGTDTQYF
V gene: TRBV5-4
D gene: TRBD2
J gene: TRBJ2-3

CDR3 protein: CASSLDFSGNTIYF
V gene: TRBV5-1
D gene: NA
J gene: TRBJ1-3

CDR3 protein: CASSLLGGTEAFF
V gene: TRBV6-5
D gene: NA
J gene: TRBJ1-1

CDR3 protein: CASSYSYGYTF
V gene: TRBV4-1
D gene: NA
J gene: TRBJ1-2

CDR3 protein: CSVEKGTGGVYEQYF
V gene: TRBV29-1
D gene: TRBD1
J gene: NA

CDR3 protein: CASRETANYGYTF
V gene: TRBV6-5
D gene: NA
J gene: TRBJ1-2

CDR3 protein: CASRVQRAIYGYTF
V gene: TRBV2
D gene: NA
J gene: TRBJ1-2

CDR3 protein: CASSWGTGGFSRAFF
V gene: TRBV5-6
D gene: TRBD1
J gene: TRBJ1-1

CDR3 protein: CATSRDNRDNEKLFF
V gene: TRBV15
D gene: NA
J gene: TRBJ1-4

CDR3 protein: CASSAEANYGYTF
V gene: TRBV6-4
D gene: NA
J gene: TRBJ1-2

CDR3 protein: CASSLTSGSSYEQYF
V gene: TRBV7-8
D gene: TRBD2
J gene: TRBJ2-7

CDR3 protein: CASSYGLAPKYNEQFF
V gene: TRBV6-5
D gene: NA
J gene: TRBJ2-1

CDR3 protein: CASSLAAPIYEQYF
V gene: TRBV7-9
D gene: NA
J gene: TRBJ2-7

CDR3 protein: CASSLSGTDNEQFF
V gene: TRBV9
D gene: TRBD2
J gene: TRBJ2-1

CDR3 protein: CASRVGQLNQPQHF
V gene: TRBV2
D gene: NA
J gene: TRBJ1-5

CDR3 protein: CASLGTYTYNEQFF
V gene: TRBV28
D gene: NA
J gene: TRBJ2-1

CDR3 protein: CASRTAGVSGELFF
V gene: TRBV6-5
D gene: TRBD2
J gene: TRBJ2-2

CDR3 protein: CASTPKGNQPQHF
V gene: TRBV6-6
D gene: NA
J gene: TRBJ1-5

CDR3 protein: CASSLGGNSGNTEAFF
V gene: TRBV5-1
D gene: NA
J gene: TRBJ1-1

CDR3 protein: CASSEVSGSTGELFF
V gene: TRBV10-2
D gene: NA
J gene: TRBJ2-2

CDR3 protein: CASAQYSNQPQHF
V gene: TRBV19
D gene: NA
J gene: TRBJ1-5

CDR3 protein: CASSTRRSTEAFF
V gene: TRBV19
D gene: NA
J gene: TRBJ1-1